This is a list of T cell receptor beta chains from one sample in a study of cytomegalovirus exposure and HLA in healthy donors. Using immunoSEQ multiplex PCR, the repertoire was profiled, and TCRdb retains in-frame clones only, with some absent. The sample consists of 150,000 to 200,000 clones, 84% of them appearing once. The sample consisted of PBMCs. The source is a boy aged 5-17 years in good health and CMV-seronegative. Both conserved end residues are trimmed from each CDR3.

J gene	V gene	CDR3 protein
TRBJ2-5	TRBV7-2	ASSLDGRAGETQY
TRBJ1-4	TRBV6-5	ASSYEASAFEKLF
TRBJ2-5	TRBV14	ASTPLRGGTQY
TRBJ2-3	TRBV20-1	SAGRDFQY
TRBJ1-1	TRBV9	ASSVEGMGTEAF
TRBJ1-1	TRBV29-1	SVVGQEGVNTEAF
TRBJ1-5	TRBV9	ASSPQGGNQPQH
TRBJ1-2	TRBV29-1	SVDLQGSYGYT
TRBJ2-5	TRBV29-1	SVGEVRETQY
TRBJ2-1	TRBV6-1	ASREWVYNEQF
TRBJ2-7	TRBV5-6	ASSRPGLAGVNRNEQY
TRBJ2-1	TRBV30	AWSMGTRYNEQF
TRBJ2-7	TRBV7-2	ASSLVAGNEQY
TRBJ2-2	TRBV18	ASHRNRGPNTGELF
TRBJ1-3	TRBV10-3	AISLRTGGSGNTIY
TRBJ1-5	TRBV2	ASRTANQPQH
TRBJ2-7	TRBV5-1	ASSLAGMTYEQY
TRBJ1-2	TRBV4-1	ASSQEGWGLQGFYGYT
TRBJ1-3	TRBV10-3	ATSTGFSGNTIY
TRBJ2-4	TRBV5-4	ASSSGLAGENIQY
TRBJ1-5	TRBV5-8	ASRQGYSNQPQH
TRBJ2-3	TRBV5-1	ASSLDLRTDTQY
TRBJ2-1	TRBV10-2	ASSETSGGVKF
TRBJ2-7	TRBV6-6	ASRPIAGGPYEQY
TRBJ1-4	TRBV7-9	ASSLGPKAGQGVEEKLF
TRBJ2-1	TRBV15	ATSRLPGQGAYNEQF
TRBJ1-4	TRBV11-2	ASSRDRGLFEKLF
TRBJ1-1	TRBV6-6	ASEPRGAF
TRBJ1-6	TRBV7-3	ASSLTGGSGSPLH
TRBJ1-6	TRBV28	ASSLRRTGGNSPLH
TRBJ1-1	TRBV7-9	ASSRAGGEAF
TRBJ2-7	TRBV6-1	ASSLIAGVYEQY
TRBJ2-1	TRBV7-3	ASSLGIRDYNEQF
TRBJ2-1	TRBV21-1	ASSIRLPPGNNEQF
TRBJ2-3	TRBV27	ASSFAARSTDTQY
TRBJ1-4	TRBV9	ASSVEVRGGEKLF
TRBJ2-7	TRBV5-1	ASSLAGWTASYEQY
TRBJ2-7	TRBV5-4	ASSFPDTYEQY
TRBJ2-3	TRBV5-1	ASSLEMRGRREDTQY
TRBJ2-7	TRBV30	AWSSGYEQY
TRBJ2-7	TRBV6-5	ASSYFGLVPGYEQY
TRBJ2-3	TRBV5-4	ASSAYLADTQY
TRBJ1-4	TRBV15	ATQGWGGGEKLF
TRBJ1-1	TRBV6-1	ASRPTVSEAF
TRBJ2-1	TRBV29-1	SVAPTGAYNEQF
TRBJ2-7	TRBV28	ASSFGTESTYEQY
TRBJ1-2	TRBV30	AWSGQENYGYT
TRBJ2-5	TRBV6-1	ASGVRAVWETQY
TRBJ2-7	TRBV27	ASSLGDGGLYEQY
TRBJ1-3	TRBV6-5	ASSYGQEYTGNTIY
TRBJ2-2	TRBV4-3	ASSQAEGAPGELF
TRBJ2-7	TRBV7-9	ASSTESLGRAYEQY
TRBJ1-1	TRBV7-3	ASSPGGRDTEAF
TRBJ2-7	TRBV4-1	ASSHLLPNYEQY
TRBJ1-2	TRBV19	AVNTPGLNDYGYT